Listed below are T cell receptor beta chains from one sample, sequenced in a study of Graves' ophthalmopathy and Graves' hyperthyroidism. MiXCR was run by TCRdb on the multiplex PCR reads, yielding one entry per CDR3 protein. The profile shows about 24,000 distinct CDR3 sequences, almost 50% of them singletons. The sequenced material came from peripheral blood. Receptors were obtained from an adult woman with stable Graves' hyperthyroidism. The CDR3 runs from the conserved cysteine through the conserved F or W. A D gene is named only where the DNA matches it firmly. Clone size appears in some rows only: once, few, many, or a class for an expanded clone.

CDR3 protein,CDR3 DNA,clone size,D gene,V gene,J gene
CASSTNPGQGNYGYTF,TGTGCTAGCAGCACAAATCCGGGACAGGGGAACTATGGCTACACCTTC,.,TRBD1,TRBV7-7,TRBJ1-2
CSARRASGRWEQYF,TGCAGTGCTAGACGGGCTAGCGGGAGGTGGGAGCAGTACTTC,.,TRBD2,TRBV20-1,TRBJ2-7
CASSSPGTGVYEQYF,TGTGCCAGCAGCTCTCCGGGGACAGGGGTCTACGAGCAGTACTTC,once,TRBD1,TRBV11-2,TRBJ2-7
CASSVAARGGGNTIYF,TGTGCCAGCAGCGTAGCGGCCAGGGGTGGTGGAAACACCATATATTTT,many,.,TRBV9,TRBJ1-3
CSAIKAGVGYEQYF,TGCAGTGCTATAAAAGCGGGAGTAGGTTACGAGCAGTACTTC,medium-sized,TRBD2,TRBV20-1,TRBJ2-7
CSAMDEGETVDTQYF,TGCAGTGCTATGGACGAGGGGGAGACGGTTGATACGCAGTATTTT,few,.,TRBV20-1,TRBJ2-3
CASSGRIGGGEQYF,TGTGCCAGCAGTGGACGTATCGGAGGGGGCGAGCAGTACTTC,many,.,TRBV6-1,TRBJ2-7
CASSGRTGTPTGELFF,TGTGCCAGCAGCGGACGGACCGGGACCCCAACCGGGGAGCTGTTTTTT,many,.,TRBV7-9,TRBJ2-2
CASSEEQGAGNEQFF,TGTGCCAGCAGTGAAGAACAGGGGGCTGGCAATGAACAGTTCTTC,.,TRBD1,TRBV6-1,TRBJ2-1
CASSLQGEAMPQHF,TGTGCCAGCAGCCTACAGGGGGAGGCGATGCCCCAGCATTTT,.,TRBD1,TRBV12-3/TRBV12-4,TRBJ1-5
CASTPTGVRYEQYF,TGTGCCAGCACCCCTACAGGGGTTCGGTACGAGCAGTACTTC,medium-sized,TRBD1,TRBV2,TRBJ2-7
CASSDTSGGETQYF,TGTGCCAGCAGTGACACTAGCGGGGGAGAGACCCAGTACTTC,.,TRBD2,TRBV6-4,TRBJ2-5
CASSQGGGGNQPQHF,TGTGCCAGCAGCCAAGGAGGGGGAGGCAATCAGCCCCAGCATTTT,many,.,TRBV3-1,TRBJ1-5
CASIDRGPTEAFF,TGTGCCAGCATCGACAGGGGGCCCACTGAAGCTTTCTTT,many,TRBD1,TRBV6-6,TRBJ1-1
CSASSPSGRWHEQYF,TGCAGTGCTAGCTCTCCTAGCGGGAGGTGGCACGAGCAGTACTTC,few,TRBD2,TRBV20-1,TRBJ2-7
CASSFDRGDSNQPQHF,TGTGCCAGCAGCTTCGACAGGGGGGATAGCAATCAGCCCCAGCATTTT,.,TRBD1,TRBV13,TRBJ1-5
CASSVLLAEGNEQYF,TGTGCCAGCAGTGTTTTACTAGCGGAGGGGAATGAGCAGTATTTT,.,TRBD2,TRBV6-1,TRBJ2-3
CASSARDRGYEQYF,TGTGCCAGCAGCGCCCGGGACAGGGGGTACGAGCAGTACTTC,medium-sized,TRBD1,TRBV9,TRBJ2-7
CASSFAVGPEQYF,TGTGCCAGCAGCTTCGCCGTAGGGCCCGAGCAGTACTTC,.,.,TRBV11-1,TRBJ2-7
CASRETVRDTQYF,TGTGCCAGCAGAGAAACCGTAAGAGATACGCAGTATTTT,many,.,TRBV27,TRBJ2-3
CASSRYRGSSEQFF,TGTGCCAGCAGCCGATACAGGGGGTCCAGTGAGCAGTTCTTC,many,TRBD1,TRBV3-1,TRBJ2-1
CSAKAFGRQGIHEQYF,TGCAGTGCTAAGGCGTTCGGGAGACAGGGCATTCACGAGCAGTACTTC,.,.,TRBV20-1,TRBJ2-7
CASSLYHGTGQGNEQFF,TGTGCCAGCAGTTTATACCACGGTACGGGACAGGGAAATGAGCAGTTCTTC,.,TRBD1,TRBV12-3/TRBV12-4,TRBJ2-1
CASRDGGPEAFF,TGTGCCAGCAGGGACGGGGGCCCGGAAGCTTTCTTT,.,.,TRBV12-3/TRBV12-4,TRBJ1-1
CASSSGQGAGGANVLTF,TGCGCCAGCAGCTCCGGACAGGGGGCGGGTGGGGCCAACGTCCTGACTTTC,.,TRBD1,TRBV5-1,TRBJ2-6
CATSDHNF,TGTGCCACCAGTGATCACAACTTC,.,.,TRBV24-1,TRBJ2-7
CASSAKASGRRSTDTQYF,TGTGCCAGCAGTGCTAAGGCTAGCGGGAGAAGAAGCACAGATACGCAGTATTTT,.,TRBD2,TRBV25-1,TRBJ2-3
CASSQEARTQYF,TGTGCCAGCAGCCAAGAGGCGCGGACGCAGTATTTT,many,.,TRBV3-1,TRBJ2-3
CSAIGTGSSYEQYF,TGCAGTGCTATTGGGACAGGTAGCTCCTACGAGCAGTACTTC,few,TRBD1,TRBV20-1,TRBJ2-7
CAWVGPYEGQFF,TGTGCCTGGGTTGGACCCTACGAGGGGCAGTTCTTC,.,.,TRBV30,TRBJ2-1
CASSTGTGTDSPLHF,TGTGCCAGCTCGACCGGGACAGGGACTGATTCACCCCTCCACTTT,.,TRBD1,TRBV25-1,TRBJ1-6
CASSPVAGDYEQYF,TGTGCCAGCAGCCCCGTGGCAGGGGACTACGAGCAGTACTTC,many,.,TRBV28,TRBJ2-7
CASSLVAGPYNEQFF,TGTGCCAGCAGCTTAGTAGCGGGGCCATACAATGAGCAGTTCTTC,few,TRBD2,TRBV7-2,TRBJ2-1
CASSSGLAGVFLETQYF,TGCGCCAGCAGCTCCGGACTAGCGGGAGTGTTTCTAGAGACCCAGTACTTC,many,TRBD2,TRBV4-1,TRBJ2-5
CSARDDRGTYEQYSGLETQYF,TGCAGTGCTAGAGATGACAGAGGAACCTACGAGCAGTACTCCGGGCTGGAGACCCAGTACTTC,.,.,TRBV20-1,TRBJ2-5
CASRRDRSGNTIYF,TGTGCCAGCAGGAGGGACAGGTCTGGAAACACCATATATTTT,medium-sized,TRBD1,TRBV2,TRBJ1-3
CATLPRQANERFF,TGTGCCACCCTTCCGAGACAGGCCAATGAGCGATTCTTC,once,.,TRBV6-1,TRBJ2-1
CSGESENTGELFF,TGCAGCGGTGAGTCAGAGAACACCGGGGAGCTGTTTTTT,.,.,TRBV29-1,TRBJ2-2
CASSQERTGVGETQYF,TGTGCCAGCAGCCAAGAAAGGACAGGGGTTGGAGAGACCCAGTACTTC,many,TRBD1,TRBV3-1,TRBJ2-5
CASTAAYQETQYF,TGTGCCAGCACGGCGGCTTATCAAGAGACCCAGTACTTC,many,.,TRBV6-1,TRBJ2-5
CASSEGLASTDTQYF,TGTGCCAGCAGTGAAGGACTAGCGAGCACAGATACGCAGTATTTT,many,TRBD2,TRBV6-1,TRBJ2-3
CASTGTKHYNEQFF,TGTGCCAGCACCGGGACTAAACATTACAATGAGCAGTTCTTC,medium-sized,TRBD2,TRBV2,TRBJ2-1
CASSLNSGSYEQYF,TGTGCCAGCAGTTTAAACAGCGGGAGCTACGAGCAGTACTTC,many,TRBD2,TRBV12-3/TRBV12-4,TRBJ2-7
CASSQGGLDNSPLHF,TGTGCCAGTAGTCAAGGGGGCCTAGATAATTCACCCCTCCACTTT,many,TRBD1,TRBV19,TRBJ1-6
CASSGGAYEQYF,TGTGCCAGCAGCGGGGGGGCCTACGAGCAGTACTTC,many,TRBD2,TRBV28,TRBJ2-7
CASSLSIYREDQETQYF,TGTGCCAGCAGCTTAAGTATTTACAGGGAGGACCAAGAGACCCAGTACTTC,many,.,TRBV7-9,TRBJ2-5
CASSLAGLGSYEQYF,TGTGCCAGCAGCTTGGCGGGGCTGGGGTCCTACGAGCAGTACTTC,few,.,TRBV7-2,TRBJ2-7
CASSQGTGGWYNEQFF,TGCGCCAGCAGCCAAGGGACAGGGGGCTGGTACAATGAGCAGTTCTTC,.,TRBD1,TRBV4-1,TRBJ2-1
CASRAGTSETQYF,TGTGCCAGCAGGGCCGGGACTAGTGAGACCCAGTACTTC,.,TRBD2,TRBV6-1,TRBJ2-5
CASSSWPRGREDTQCF,TGTGCCAGCAGCTCGTGGCCAAGGGGGCGCGAAGATACGCAGTGTTTT,.,TRBD1,TRBV5-5,TRBJ2-3
CASHGTGGGNEQFF,TGTGCCAGCCACGGGACAGGGGGCGGGAATGAGCAGTTCTTC,many,TRBD1,TRBV3-1,TRBJ2-1
CASSYERATEAFF,TGTGCCAGCAGTTACGAGAGGGCCACTGAAGCTTTCTTT,once,.,TRBV6-5,TRBJ1-1
CASSLSLQGGAETQYF,TGTGCCAGCAGTCTATCCCTACAGGGGGGAGCGGAGACCCAGTACTTC,.,TRBD1,TRBV25-1,TRBJ2-5
CAIGGNTEAFF,TGTGCCATCGGGGGAAACACTGAAGCTTTCTTT,.,.,TRBV10-3,TRBJ1-1
CASESGREGSSPLHF,TGTGCCAGCGAATCGGGTCGGGAGGGGAGTTCACCCCTCCACTTT,medium-sized,.,TRBV5-6,TRBJ1-6
CASRGTFYEQYF,TGCGCCAGCAGGGGGACGTTCTACGAGCAGTACTTC,once,.,TRBV5-1,TRBJ2-7
CSASTSGRASNQPQHF,TGCAGTGCTAGCACTAGCGGGAGGGCCAGCAATCAGCCCCAGCATTTT,.,.,TRBV20-1,TRBJ1-5